The 4 T cell receptor beta chains listed next were all sequenced from one sample in a study of graft-versus-host responses after intestinal transplantation. Repertoires were generated with immunoSEQ multiplex PCR, while TCRdb's copy carries only in-frame clones and drops some. This sample has some 90,000 clones, with 92% found just once. The antigens for these receptors are not known. Here the sequenced sample was unstimulated CD4+ T cells sorted from spleen or lymph node cells, taken before intestinal transplant. The source of these receptors is a human donor who received an intestinal transplant.

V and J are TRBV6-1 and TRBJ1-1; D unclear. Germline lookup yields CDR1 MNHNS and CDR2 SASEGT. Trimming took off 1 base at V and 7 bases at J, with 7 bases between the two ends. There are 12 residues in the CDR3. CDR3 in DNA: TGTGCCAGCAGTGAAGAGGGCTATGAAGCTTTCTTT. Protein: CASSEEGYEAFF.

This clone was recorded once. The J gene is TRBJ1-1, the V gene TRBV30, with 7 bases fitting TRBD1. With 4 bases clipped from V and 6 bases from J, the junction kept 20 bases outside the gene matches. This CDR3 has 17 amino acids. CDR1 is GTSNPN and CDR2 is SVGIG in the germline V gene (reference sequence). This CDR3 reads CAWKARIGLEGAAEAFF. CDR3 bases: TGTGCCTGGAAGGCACGGATTGGACTGGAGGGGGCGGCTGAAGCTTTCTTT.

The chain employs TRBV7-2 and TRBJ2-1, with 7 bases fitting TRBD2. This CDR3 has 16 amino acids. Germline loops: CDR1 SGHTA, CDR2 FQGNSA. The J segment lost 7 bases and the V segment lost 5 bases, leaving 14 bases of the junction unmatched. The CDR3 loop is CASSILSGVIGNEQFF. CDR3 nucleotides: TGTGCCAGCAGCATACTCAGCGGGGTCATAGGGAATGAGCAGTTCTTC.

This chain joins TRBV9 and TRBJ2-5; the D gene is possibly TRBD1 (5 bases). Trimming shortened V by 4 bases and J by 4 bases, and 14 bases separated the two germline ends. CDR1 and CDR2 from the germline V gene are SGDLS and YYNGEE. The CDR3 covers 14 residues. The CDR3 reads CASSQRTYGETQYF. In nucleotides, the CDR3 is TGTGCCAGCAGCCAAAGGACATACGGAGAGACCCAGTACTTC. Based on the CDR3 plus reference TRBV9 and TRBJ2-5, the full variable domain is DSGVTQTPKHLITATGQRVTLRCSPRSGDLSVYWYQQSLDQGLQFLIQYYNGEERAKGNILERFSAQQFPDLHSELNLSSLELGDSALYFCASSQRTYGETQYFGPGTRLLVL.